These 30 T cell receptor beta chains share one sample of origin, sequenced in a study of T cell repertoires in cytomegalovirus infection. MiXCR, run by TCRdb on the reads, gives a single entry per CDR3 protein. This sample has approximately 97,000 distinct CDR3 sequences, with about 15% found just once. The sample was PBMCs. The receptors here all came from a human donor in good health (CMV status not recorded). Some clones in this sample may be carry-over from other donors' samples.

This clonotype has only a few counts. V gene TRBV27 combines with J gene TRBJ2-7; 10 bases map to TRBD1. This CDR3 spans 14 amino acids. Looked up from germline, CDR1 is MNHEY and CDR2 is SMNVEV (reference sequence). The trim removed 7 bases at V and 3 bases at J, leaving 6 bases unmatched. CDR3 in amino acids: CASKTRDRGYEQYF. CDR3 bases: TGTGCCAGCAAAACAAGGGACAGGGGCTACGAGCAGTACTTC.

This clonotype was detected a few times. This chain joins TRBV2 and TRBJ2-5, with 10 bases matching TRBD2. Germline V gene sequence: CDR1 SNHLY, CDR2 FYNNEI. J was trimmed by 5 bases and V by 7 bases; bases with no gene match: 7. The CDR3 loop spans 14 amino acids. The CDR3 DNA reads TGTGCCAGCACCGACAGCGGGGGGGGCGAGACCCAGTACTTC. Translated, it gives CASTDSGGGETQYF.

The sample holds a few counts of this clonotype. This chain uses TRBV2 with TRBJ1-4; D is possibly TRBD1 (5 bases). Trimming pared 6 bases from V and 5 bases from J, leaving 13 bases between. This CDR3 is built from 14 residues. CDR1 and CDR2 from the germline V gene are SNHLY and FYNNEI. The CDR3, as DNA: TGTGCCAGCAGGGAAAGGAGGGGCAATGAAAAACTGTTTTTT. Translating gives CASRERRGNEKLFF.

This clonotype was counted at least ten times. V is TRBV12-5 and J is TRBJ2-5; 8 bases fit TRBD1. With V trimmed by 3 bases and J by 1 base, 4 bases remained unmatched. The CDR3 sequence is 15 residues long. In germline, CDR1 is LGHNT, CDR2 FRNRAP. The CDR3 reads CASGLGTGGQETQYF. CDR3 DNA sequence: TGTGCTAGTGGTTTAGGTACAGGGGGCCAAGAGACCCAGTACTTC.

This clonotype was seen a few times. The V and J genes are TRBV11-2 and TRBJ2-1; D unclear. The CDR3 is 13 residues long. Looked up from germline, CDR1 is SGHAT and CDR2 is FQNNGV. V was cut by 6 bases and J by 5 bases, with 11 bases left in between. This CDR3 is CASRRTVDNEQFF. CDR3 bases: TGTGCCAGCAGACGGACCGTTGACAATGAGCAGTTCTTC.

The J gene is TRBJ2-5, the V gene TRBV28; 8 bases match TRBD2. Trimming took 5 bases from V and 1 from J; bases not matched to a gene: 3. Germline values: CDR1 MDHEN, CDR2 SYDVKM. This CDR3 spans 14 amino acids. The CDR3 nucleotides read TGTGCCAGCAGTCGGGGGGGCCTCCAAGAGACCCAGTACTTC. Amino acid sequence: CASSRGGLQETQYF.

The chain employs TRBV5-1 and TRBJ1-2; D is undetermined. Germline V CDR1 and CDR2: SGHRS, YFSETQ. The CDR3 sequence is 16 residues long. Trimming left V 0 bases short and J 3 bases short, with 15 bases between. This chain's CDR3 is CASSLAAPGEDYGYTF. CDR3 nucleotide sequence: TGCGCCAGCAGCTTGGCAGCCCCGGGAGAGGACTATGGCTACACCTTC.

This clonotype appeared a few times. V gene TRBV27 combines with J gene TRBJ1-6, with D perhaps TRBD1 (5 bases). This CDR3 contains 15 residues. V gave up 8 bases and J gave up 0 bases, with 11 bases separating them. Germline V gene sequence: CDR1 MNHEY, CDR2 SMNVEV (reference sequence). CDR3 region: CASGAWSSYNSPLHF. The CDR3 coding sequence is TGTGCCAGCGGGGCATGGAGCTCCTATAATTCACCCCTCCACTTT.

This clonotype turned up a few times. The V gene is TRBV20-1, the J gene TRBJ1-3; maybe TRBD1 (6 bases). The CDR3 sequence is 14 residues long. CDR1 is DFQATT, CDR2 SNEGSKA, per germline (reference sequence). The germline V and J ends were trimmed by 6 bases and 0 bases, with 12 bases remaining between them. The CDR3 nucleotides are TGCAGTGCCCAAATAGGGGGCTCTGGAAACACCATATATTTT. Amino acids: CSAQIGGSGNTIYF.

This clonotype has a count of ten or more. The rearrangement uses TRBV7-2 and TRBJ2-3; D remains unclear. Per germline, CDR1 SGHTA and CDR2 FQGNSA. There are 14 residues in the CDR3. V lost 0 bases to trimming and J lost 2 bases, with 6 bases between them. The CDR3 is CASSLASNTDTQYF. CDR3 DNA sequence: TGTGCCAGCAGCTTAGCTTCTAACACAGATACGCAGTATTTT.

This clonotype has at least ten counts. This chain links TRBV20-1 with TRBJ2-2; TRBD1 matches 8 bases. The V and J ends lost 2 bases and 1 base, in that order; junction bases with no gene match: 3. From germline, CDR1 is DFQATT and CDR2 SNEGSKA (reference sequence). The CDR3 loop spans 15 amino acids. The CDR3: CSARPDRVNTGELFF. DNA of the CDR3: TGCAGTGCTAGACCGGACAGGGTGAACACCGGGGAGCTGTTTTTT.

This clonotype came up a few times. The chain carries TRBV6-2 or TRBV6-3 and TRBJ2-3; TRBD1 agrees at 7 bases. The ends lost 8 bases at V and 4 bases at J; junction bases unmatched: 12. The germline CDR1 and CDR2 sequences are MNHEY and SVGEGT. The CDR3 contains 15 residues. The CDR3 coding sequence is TGTGCCAGCGGGCCGACAGGGTTTAAGGCAGATACGCAGTATTTT. Protein: CASGPTGFKADTQYF.

The V and J genes are TRBV19 and TRBJ1-5; 7 bases are shared with TRBD1. The CDR3 is made up of 12 amino acids. The junction had 8 bases not matched to a gene; V was cut back by 11 bases and J by 7 bases. Germline CDR1 reads LNHDA; CDR2 reads SQIVND (reference sequence). Here the CDR3 DNA reads TGTGCCCCTATGACAGGGCCCCAGCCCCAGCATTTT. Its translation is CAPMTGPQPQHF. The full variable domain, rest sourced from reference TRBV19 and TRBJ1-5, is DGGITQSPKYLFRKEGQNVTLSCEQNLNHDAMYWYRQDPGQGLRLIYYSQIVNDFQKGDIAEGYSVSREKKESFPLTVTSAQKNPTAFYLCAPMTGPQPQHFGDGTRLSIL.

This clonotype was detected many times. The V and J genes are TRBV7-2 and TRBJ2-7; D remains ambiguous. Germline V CDR1 and CDR2: SGHTA, FQGNSA. The CDR3 spans 13 residues. The ends were cut back, 0 bases at V and 6 bases at J, with 9 bases in the middle. The CDR3 nucleotides are TGTGCCAGCAGCTTAGCGAACGCCGGCGAGCAGTACTTC. Its translation is CASSLANAGEQYF.

This clonotype has at least ten counts. V gene TRBV7-2 combines with J gene TRBJ1-2, with a weak D call TRBD1 (5 bases). The germline V gene encodes CDR1 SGHTA and CDR2 FQGNSA. The CDR3 spans 15 residues. V dropped 2 bases and J dropped 0 bases, with 10 bases sitting between them. The CDR3 loop is CASSLWGGANYGYTF. Here the CDR3 DNA reads TGTGCCAGCAGCTTATGGGGGGGAGCTAACTATGGCTACACCTTC. The full variable domain, completed using reference TRBV7-2 and TRBJ1-2, is GAGVSQSPSNKVTEKGKDVELRCDPISGHTALYWYRQSLGQGLEFLIYFQGNSAPDKSGLPSDRFSAERTGGSVSTLTIQRTQQEDSAVYLCASSLWGGANYGYTFGSGTRLTVV.

This clonotype occurred a few times. The chain recombines TRBV29-1 with TRBJ2-7; 7 bases align to TRBD1. This CDR3 has 14 amino acids. V was clipped by 6 bases and J by 0 bases; unmatched bases: 8. CDR1 and CDR2 (germline): SQVTM, ANQGSEA. The CDR3 DNA reads as TGCAGCGTCCGACAGGGCAGCTCCTCCTACGAGCAGTACTTC. It translates to CSVRQGSSSYEQYF.

This clonotype was seen repeatedly, ten times or more. This sequence joins TRBV12-3 or TRBV12-4 and TRBJ1-1; no clear D. Trimming cost V 5 bases and J 5 bases, with 15 bases left between them. The CDR3 consists of 14 residues. The CDR3 bases are TGTGCCAGCAGTGAAAGGGTCCAGGTGACTGAAGCTTTCTTT. This sequence encodes CASSERVQVTEAFF.

The rearrangement links TRBV2 to TRBJ1-5; D is ambiguous. The ends were cut back, 5 bases at V and 0 bases at J, with 11 bases in the middle. The CDR3 loop spans 15 amino acids. Germline CDR1 SNHLY, CDR2 FYNNEI. The CDR3 nucleotides are TGTGCCAGCAGTTGGGTCCGGGCTAGCAATCAGCCCCAGCATTTT. The encoded protein is CASSWVRASNQPQHF.

This clonotype was picked up a small number of times. This chain uses TRBV7-9 with TRBJ2-2; D not certain. Trimming pared 6 bases from V and 1 base from J, leaving 9 bases between. The CDR3 covers 14 residues. Per the germline V gene, CDR1 is SEHNR and CDR2 is FQNEAQ (reference sequence). The CDR3 coding sequence is TGTGCCAGCAGTGCGACGTGGAACACCGGGGAGCTGTTTTTT. This translates into CASSATWNTGELFF.

About this clonotype: This clone may be a read error of a much larger clone one base away. The chain links TRBV12-3 or TRBV12-4 to TRBJ2-5, with a weak D call TRBD2 (6 bases). This CDR3 region has 13 residues. This chain's CDR3 is CASSWAGQEPQYF. The DNA for the CDR3 is TGTGCCAGCAGTTGGGCGGGGCAAGAGCCCCAGTACTTC.

The chain uses TRBV29-1 and TRBJ1-2; tentatively, D is TRBD1 (5 bases). The CDR3 has 14 residues. Germline CDR1 reads SQVTM; CDR2 reads ANQGSEA. The V and J ends lost 4 bases and 5 bases respectively, with 17 bases between them. CDR3 residues: CSVGGTELNYGYTF. The CDR3, as DNA: TGCAGCGTTGGCGGGACGGAACTTAATTATGGCTACACCTTC.

V is TRBV20-1 and J is TRBJ1-2, with a tentative D call TRBD1 (5 bases). V was trimmed by 2 bases and J by 3 bases, leaving 13 bases between them. The CDR3 is 14 residues long. Germline V CDR1 and CDR2: DFQATT, SNEGSKA (reference sequence). CDR3 coding DNA: TGCAGTGCTAGACTCCCCGGGACTTACTATGGCTACACCTTC. It is translated as CSARLPGTYYGYTF.

This clonotype was recorded many times. The rearrangement joins TRBV23-1 to TRBJ1-5; D is perhaps TRBD1 (6 bases). TRBV23-1 is annotated as an ORF whose role is uncertain. This CDR3 comprises 15 residues. Trimming left V 6 bases short and J 1 base short, with 13 bases between. The CDR3, as DNA: TGCGCCAGCAGAATGGGGGACACCAGCAATCAGCCCCAGCATTTT. Amino acid sequence: CASRMGDTSNQPQHF.

The chain combines TRBV2 with TRBJ1-2; tentatively, D is TRBD1 (6 bases). The ends were cut back, 4 bases at V and 8 bases at J, with 14 bases in the middle. Germline CDR1 reads SNHLY; CDR2 reads FYNNEI. The CDR3 runs 13 residues. The CDR3 sequence is CASSAGTRGGYTF. CDR3 coding DNA: TGTGCCAGCAGTGCCGGGACACGTGGGGGCTACACCTTC.

On this clonotype itself: A much more abundant neighbour one base away suggests this may be a read error. This chain connects TRBV28 to TRBJ2-7; D might be TRBD2 (7 bases). The CDR3 length is 15 residues. The V end lost 6 bases, the J end lost 5 bases, and 20 bases lay between the germline ends. Per the germline V gene, CDR1 is MDHEN and CDR2 is SYDVKM. This CDR3 is CASSVQRRGGDEQYF. The CDR3 DNA follows: TGTGCCAGCAGCGTACAAAGGAGAGGGGGGGACGAGCAGTACTTC.

A note on this clonotype: A clone one base away is much larger, so this may be a read error. The chain couples TRBV7-2 to TRBJ2-3; 7 bases map to TRBD1. J was trimmed by 7 bases and V by 6 bases; bases with no gene match: 13. The CDR3 runs 15 residues. Germline V gene data show CDR1 as SGHTA and CDR2 as FQGNSA. CDR3 sequence: CASRRSRQGYNTQYF. The CDR3 region has the DNA TGTGCCAGCAGACGATCCAGACAGGGTTACAATACGCAGTATTTT.

This clonotype was observed at least ten times. The chain couples TRBV6-1 to TRBJ2-1; maybe TRBD1 (6 bases). Trimming took off 4 bases at V and 1 base at J, with 11 bases between the two ends. The germline CDR1 and CDR2 sequences are MNHNS and SASEGT. The CDR3 totals 15 residues. This CDR3 is CASSGGLSSYNEQFF. For the CDR3, the DNA is TGTGCCAGCAGTGGGGGGCTGAGTTCCTACAATGAGCAGTTCTTC.

This clonotype was observed a handful of times. The chain couples TRBV7-9 to TRBJ2-3, with 8 positions matching TRBD2. The CDR3 consists of 15 residues. Unmatched junction bases numbered 4, after V lost 1 base and J lost 4 bases. Looked up from germline, CDR1 is SEHNR and CDR2 is FQNEAQ (reference sequence). CDR3 sequence: CASSLERGRADTQYF. The CDR3 DNA is TGTGCCAGCAGCTTAGAGCGGGGGAGAGCAGATACGCAGTATTTT.

This clonotype was observed at least ten times. The chain recombines TRBV7-3 with TRBJ2-1, with D tentatively TRBD1 (5 bases). Germline V gene data show CDR1 as SGHTA and CDR2 as FQGTGA. V lost 6 bases and J 0 bases, leaving 9 bases between the germline ends. This CDR3 comprises 14 residues. The CDR3 DNA reads as TGTGCCAGCAGTGTTACAGGCTCCTACAATGAGCAGTTCTTC. Amino acid sequence: CASSVTGSYNEQFF. The complete variable domain, with remaining parts taken from reference TRBV7-3 and TRBJ2-1, reads GAGVSQTPSNKVTEKGKYVELRCDPISGHTALYWYRQSLGQGPEFLIYFQGTGAADDSGLPNDRFFAVRPEGSVSTLKIQRTERGDSAVYLCASSVTGSYNEQFFGPGTRLTVL.

The V and J genes are TRBV11-2 and TRBJ2-7; 12 bases align to TRBD1. The trim removed 5 bases at V and 4 bases at J, leaving 12 bases unmatched. CDR3 length equals 17 residues. Germline CDR1 is SGHAT and CDR2 is FQNNGV. DNA of the CDR3: TGTGCCAGCAGCGATAGACTGGGGACAGGGGGCCCTTACGAGCAGTACTTC. Its translation: CASSDRLGTGGPYEQYF. Full variable domain (missing parts from reference TRBV11-2 and TRBJ2-7): EAGVAQSPRYKIIEKRQSVAFWCNPISGHATLYWYQQILGQGPKLLIQFQNNGVVDDSQLPKDRFSAERLKGVDSTLKIQPAKLEDSAVYLCASSDRLGTGGPYEQYFGPGTRLTVT.